This T cell receptor (beta chain) derives from a study of breast tumors, draining lymph nodes, adjacent tissues. Samples came from axillary lymph nodes draining the breast cancer. This clonotype was recorded at least ten times. Looked up from germline, CDR1 is LGHDT and CDR2 is YNNKEL (reference sequence). Between the trimmed V and J ends, which lost 1 base and 4 bases, there was a span of 13 bases. The length of the CDR3 is 15 residues. TCRdb re-called the multiplex PCR reads with MiXCR, one entry per CDR3 protein. The sample lists over 200,000 distinct CDR3 sequences; about 34% were seen once. The TCR was taken from a female donor with breast cancer. Some clones in this sample may be carry-over from other donors' samples. The chain uses TRBV3-1 and TRBJ2-5, with a tentative D call TRBD2 (5 bases). The sequencing input was axillary lymph node tissue. The DNA of the CDR3 is TGTGCCAGCAGCCAAGTTAGAGCCGCGGGAGAGACCCAGTACTTC. Its protein product is CASSQVRAAGETQYF.